This T cell receptor beta chain was recovered during a study of T-cell memory formation after mild COVID-19. Study background: TCR clusters were largely donor specific. Findings of the study overall: Of the contracting clones, CD4+ ones lay mainly in CM and EM, and CD8+ ones in EMRA.

Constant-segment primers were used for 5'RACE, and the resulting TCR alpha and TCR beta cDNA libraries carried sample barcodes and UMIs. TCRdb ran MiXCR on the 5' RACE reads and lists one entry per CDR3 protein. This table holds 350,000 or so distinct CDR3 sequences, 21% found once. This clonotype was observed at least ten times. The antigen is not known. CDR1 SGHTA and CDR2 FQGNSA come from the germline V gene. The CDR3 totals 17 residues. The V gene end was trimmed by 5 bases and the J gene end by 4 bases; junction bases not matched to a gene: 15. Sequenced: PBMCs or a T cell subset sorted from them (not recorded which). The rearrangement uses TRBV7-2 and TRBJ1-2; 8 positions agree with TRBD1. This sequence was found in an adult woman who had mild COVID-19 (a few samples of this study predate the infection). Cell type and time point are not known. The DNA of the CDR3 is TGTGCCAGCAGCCGCGGGGGTGCAGGGGGCTCTGGCTATGGCTACACCTTC. Protein product: CASSRGGAGGSGYGYTF.